This T cell receptor beta chain was sequenced in a study of cytomegalovirus exposure and HLA in healthy donors. This PCR relied on a set of 60 Vbeta primers and 13 Jbeta primers. TCRdb's table, derived via immunoSEQ multiplex PCR, lists solely in-frame clones and lacks some. The table includes some 140,000 clones, 75% to 90% detected once. The CDR3 consists of 13 residues. Germline V gene sequence: CDR1 LNHDA, CDR2 SQIVND (reference sequence). With 7 bases clipped from V and 4 bases from J, the junction kept 3 bases outside the gene matches. Sequenced material: PBMCs. This chain connects TRBV19 to TRBJ2-7; 11 bases match TRBD1. The clonotype originates from a man aged 35 to 55 in good health and CMV-seronegative. The DNA of the CDR3 is TGTGCCAGTAAGGACAGGGGGCGTTACGAGCAGTACTTC. Its protein is CASKDRGRYEQYF.